Below, 32 T cell receptor beta chains from the same sample are listed, as sequenced in a study of blood T cell repertoires in COVID-19. Repertoires were generated with immunoSEQ multiplex PCR, while TCRdb's copy carries only in-frame clones and drops some. The table has approximately 170,000 clones, less than 90% seen once. Sequenced material: peripheral blood. The receptors were gathered from a woman aged 70-85 years with acute or convalescent COVID-19.

The chain carries TRBV27 and TRBJ2-4; possibly TRBD1 for D (5 bases). CDR1 and CDR2 (germline): MNHEY, SMNVEV (reference sequence). V lost 2 bases, J lost 2 bases, and 13 bases lay in between. This CDR3 comprises 16 residues. CDR3 sequence (DNA): TGTGCCAGCAGTTTACTAGGGGTGATGTCCAAAAACATTCAGTACTTC. Translated: CASSLLGVMSKNIQYF.

The gene calls are TRBV18 and TRBJ1-5, with 10 bases that match TRBD1. V lost 3 bases to trimming and J lost 8 bases; unmatched junction nucleotides: 7. CDR3 size: 15 residues. Per germline, CDR1 KGHSH and CDR2 LQKENI. The chain's CDR3 is CASSPGTGVQEPQHF. The CDR3 bases are TGTGCCAGCTCACCCGGGACAGGGGTACAGGAGCCCCAGCATTTT. Full variable domain (rest looked up from reference TRBV18 and TRBJ1-5): NAGVMQNPRHLVRRRGQEARLRCSPMKGHSHVYWYRQLPEEGLKFMVYLQKENIIDESGMPKERFSAEFPKEGPSILRIQQVVRGDSAAYFCASSPGTGVQEPQHFGDGTRLSIL.

This rearrangement joins TRBV7-8 to TRBJ1-2; no firm D call. The germline V gene encodes CDR1 SGHVS and CDR2 FQNEAQ. This CDR3 is 13 amino acids long. V was clipped by 5 bases and J by 4 bases, with 11 bases between them. CDR3 protein: CASSTLRAYGYTF. The DNA of the CDR3 is TGTGCCAGCAGCACTCTTCGTGCCTATGGCTACACCTTC.

This clone was counted a few times. J is TRBJ2-5 and V is TRBV18, with D perhaps matching TRBD1 (5 bases). Germline CDR1 is KGHSH and CDR2 is LQKENI. Trimming shortened V by 6 bases and J by 5 bases, and 7 bases separated the two germline ends. The CDR3 totals 11 residues. The CDR3 DNA sequence: TGTGCCAGCTCGGGGCGGGAGACCCAGTACTTC. This gives the protein CASSGRETQYF.

CDR3 sequence: CASRPGQGIYEQYF. For the CDR3, the DNA is TGTGCCAGCAGACCGGGACAGGGGATCTACGAGCAGTACTTC. This chain links TRBV28 with TRBJ2-7, with 10 positions matching TRBD1. The CDR3 length is 14 residues. Unmatched junction bases numbered 5, after V lost 6 bases and J lost 3 bases. CDR1 and CDR2 from the germline V gene are MDHEN and SYDVKM.

V is TRBV5-6 and J is TRBJ2-7, with TRBD2 matching over 11 bases. Germline V gene data show CDR1 as SGHDT and CDR2 as YYEEEE. The CDR3 covers 16 residues. Trimming at V came to 1 base and at J to 3 bases, leaving 6 bases not matched to a gene. CDR3 in DNA: TGTGCCAGCAGCTTGTCCGGGACTAGCGGAGACTACGAGCAGTACTTC. Residues: CASSLSGTSGDYEQYF.

V usage is TRBV5-1 and J usage is TRBJ2-7; tentatively, D is TRBD1 (6 bases). The V gene lost 4 bases and the J gene lost 7 bases, with 18 bases spanning the gap. Germline CDR1 and CDR2: SGHRS and YFSETQ. The CDR3 consists of 14 residues. CDR3 residues: CASSPGQGNREQYF. The CDR3 bases are TGCGCCAGCAGCCCGGGGCAGGGGAATAGGGAGCAGTACTTC.

V usage is TRBV30 and J usage is TRBJ1-1; 9 bases line up with TRBD1. CDR1 is GTSNPN and CDR2 is SVGIG in the germline V gene (reference sequence). This CDR3 is built from 15 residues. The trim removed 1 base at V and 3 bases at J, leaving 6 bases unmatched. The CDR3 loop is CAWSALQGAYTEAFF. The CDR3 DNA reads as TGTGCCTGGAGTGCCTTACAGGGGGCTTACACTGAAGCTTTCTTT.

The rearrangement links TRBV28 to TRBJ1-2; weak D call: TRBD1 (6 bases). V gave up 6 bases and J gave up 5 bases, with 22 bases separating them. This CDR3 is 16 amino acids long. CDR1 is MDHEN, CDR2 SYDVKM, per germline. CDR3 in DNA: TGTGCCAGCAGAGGGGGGGAGCCGGTCCCCTATTATGGCTACACCTTC. Translated, it gives CASRGGEPVPYYGYTF.

For the CDR3, the DNA is TGTGCCAGCACCCGGTCTTCTGGGGCCAACGTCCTGACTTTC. It translates to CASTRSSGANVLTF. The rearrangement links TRBV2 to TRBJ2-6; D unclear. The CDR3 spans 14 residues. Germline V CDR1 and CDR2: SNHLY, FYNNEI. V gave up 7 bases and J gave up 1 base, with 8 bases separating them.

The CDR3 nucleotides are TGTGCCAGCAGTGTCTCCAGGGCTGAAAACACTGAAGCTTTCTTT. It specifies CASSVSRAENTEAFF. The chain couples TRBV2 to TRBJ1-1; D perhaps matches TRBD1 (5 bases). Looked up from germline, CDR1 is SNHLY and CDR2 is FYNNEI. This CDR3 has 15 residues. V lost 4 bases and J 2 bases, leaving 14 bases between the germline ends.

This chain links TRBV6-9 with TRBJ1-1; D ambiguous. Trimming removed 4 bases from V and 1 base from J, with 10 bases in between. The CDR3 spans 14 residues. Germline-derived CDR1 and CDR2 are MNHGY and SVAAGI. CDR3 in amino acids: CASSFSVTNTEAFF. As DNA, the CDR3 is TGTGCCAGCAGTTTCAGTGTTACGAACACTGAAGCTTTCTTT.

The chain couples TRBV27 to TRBJ2-5; D possibly corresponds to TRBD1 (5 bases). Germline lookup yields CDR1 MNHEY and CDR2 SMNVEV (reference sequence). The CDR3 extends over 14 amino acids. V was shortened by 3 bases and J by 0 bases, with 8 bases between the two germline ends. CDR3 residues: CASSFRGHQETQYF. The CDR3 bases are TGTGCCAGCAGTTTTAGGGGCCACCAAGAGACCCAGTACTTC.

The DNA of the CDR3 is TGTGCCAGCAGCGGGGGGACTAGCTGGGGAGAGACCCAGTACTTC. The encoded protein is CASSGGTSWGETQYF. The chain couples TRBV9 to TRBJ2-5; 9 positions agree with TRBD2. CDR1 and CDR2 (germline): SGDLS, YYNGEE. V lost 3 bases, J lost 4 bases, and 7 bases stayed unmatched. CDR3 length: 15 amino acids.

This chain joins TRBV4-1 and TRBJ1-1, with a possible D match to TRBD1 (5 bases). Trimming stripped 4 bases from V and 5 bases from J, with 14 bases between. The germline V gene encodes CDR1 MGHRA and CDR2 YSYEKL. CDR3 length: 14 amino acids. The CDR3 loop is CASSLGGGRTEAFF. In DNA form, the CDR3 reads TGCGCCAGCAGCCTTGGGGGAGGGCGGACTGAAGCTTTCTTT.

This clone was found once. The chain combines TRBV7-6 with TRBJ1-1; D remains ambiguous. This CDR3 spans 13 amino acids. V was cut by 1 base and J by 1 base, with 4 bases left in between. Germline lookup yields CDR1 SGHVS and CDR2 FNYEAQ. In DNA, the CDR3 is TGTGCCAGCAGCTTAGACAAGAACACTGAAGCTTTCTTT. It translates to CASSLDKNTEAFF.

The chain is built from TRBV27 and TRBJ2-7; the match to TRBD1 covers 7 bases. The length of the CDR3 is 14 residues. V lost 4 bases, J lost 2 bases, and 5 bases stayed unmatched. Germline CDR1 MNHEY, CDR2 SMNVEV (reference sequence). The CDR3, as DNA: TGTGCCAGCAGTTCGAGACAGGGTCCCTACGAGCAGTACTTC. Protein sequence: CASSSRQGPYEQYF.

The chain links TRBV4-1 to TRBJ2-7; 9 positions agree with TRBD1. This CDR3 is built from 14 residues. Germline V gene lookup returns CDR1 MGHRA and CDR2 YSYEKL. V lost 7 bases, J lost 0 bases, and 4 bases stayed unmatched. The CDR3: CASTRGQGSYEQYF. CDR3 in DNA: TGCGCCAGCACCCGGGGACAGGGCTCCTACGAGCAGTACTTC.

The chain links TRBV19 to TRBJ2-7; no definite D call. In germline, CDR1 is LNHDA, CDR2 SQIVND (reference sequence). This CDR3 is built from 15 residues. V lost 1 base to trimming and J lost 3 bases, with 13 bases between them. DNA for the CDR3: TGTGCCAGTAGTATAGTAAGGAGTCAGCTCTACGAGCAGTACTTC. Its protein is CASSIVRSQLYEQYF.

CDR3 DNA: TGCGCCAGCAGCCAAGGTGCGGCGGCACAGAACACTGAAGCTTTCTTT. This codes for CASSQGAAAQNTEAFF. This rearrangement joins TRBV4-1 to TRBJ1-1, with D hard to call. Trimming stripped 1 base from V and 1 base from J, with 13 bases between. This CDR3 has 16 amino acids. The V gene's germline CDR1 is MGHRA and CDR2 YSYEKL.

This clone was picked up a small number of times. The chain links TRBV2 to TRBJ2-7, with 11 positions matching TRBD2. The V segment lost 7 bases and the J segment 2 bases; nucleotides outside the gene matches: 4. Germline loops: CDR1 SNHLY, CDR2 FYNNEI. The CDR3 sequence is 14 residues long. CDR3 sequence (DNA): TGTGCCAGCATAGGACTAGCGGGCACCTACGAGCAGTACTTC. Translating it yields CASIGLAGTYEQYF.

The rearrangement links TRBV5-1 to TRBJ1-4; D not resolved. Germline assignment: CDR1 SGHRS and CDR2 YFSETQ. The CDR3 consists of 15 residues. Trimming took off 0 bases at V and 3 bases at J, with 9 bases between the two ends. The CDR3 DNA reads TGCGCCAGCAGCTTGGCGCGGGCGTCTAATGAAAAACTGTTTTTT. Amino acids: CASSLARASNEKLFF.

This clone has just one count. This chain joins TRBV30 and TRBJ1-5; D gene unclear. The CDR3 runs 13 residues. Germline V lookup: CDR1 GTSNPN, CDR2 SVGIG (reference sequence). Deletions cut 3 bases from V and 0 bases from J, with 6 bases between. CDR3 DNA: TGTGCCTGGAGCGCCTATAGCAATCAGCCCCAGCATTTT. Encoded protein: CAWSAYSNQPQHF.

The chain couples TRBV6-6 to TRBJ2-7, with 7 bases lining up with TRBD2. V trimming: 2 bases; J trimming: 2 bases; junction bases outside the gene matches: 9. In germline, CDR1 is MNHNY, CDR2 SVGAGI (reference sequence). CDR3 length: 16 residues. The CDR3 here is CASSYRALAEAYEQYF. DNA of the CDR3: TGTGCCAGCAGTTACCGGGCGCTAGCGGAAGCCTACGAGCAGTACTTC.

The CDR3 DNA follows: TGTGCCAGCTTAGCGGGAGGGAGCTCCTACAATGAGCAGTTCTTC. Amino acids: CASLAGGSSYNEQFF. The rearrangement joins TRBV7-9 to TRBJ2-1; 11 bases are shared with TRBD2. The V gene end was trimmed by 8 bases and the J gene end by 0 bases; junction bases not matched to a gene: 3. This CDR3 has 15 amino acids. Germline V gene lookup returns CDR1 SEHNR and CDR2 FQNEAQ (reference sequence).

V usage is TRBV28 and J usage is TRBJ2-7; TRBD1 aligns across 7 bases. The CDR3 length is 15 residues. V dropped 6 bases and J dropped 1; count of bases not matched to a gene: 9. CDR1 and CDR2 from the germline V gene are MDHEN and SYDVKM. The CDR3 bases are TGTGCCAGCAGCCTAGATGGGACAGCTTCCTACGAGCAGTACTTC. It is translated as CASSLDGTASYEQYF.

The chain joins TRBV2 to TRBJ1-2; the D gene is possibly TRBD1 (5 bases). Trimming removed 8 bases from V and 6 bases from J, with 16 bases in between. CDR3 length equals 13 residues. Germline V gene data show CDR1 as SNHLY and CDR2 as FYNNEI. For the CDR3, the DNA is TGTGCCAGCTCAGCAGGGAACTTAGATGGCTACACCTTC. Amino acids: CASSAGNLDGYTF.

This chain joins TRBV6-5 and TRBJ1-1; 9 bases are shared with TRBD1. The CDR3 loop spans 14 amino acids. The V gene end was trimmed by 2 bases and the J gene end by 10 bases; junction bases not matched to a gene: 8. Germline V gene data show CDR1 as MNHEY and CDR2 as SVGAGI. The CDR3 here is CASSYTNRGPGAFF. The CDR3 DNA is TGTGCCAGCAGTTACACCAACAGGGGGCCTGGAGCTTTCTTT.

The chain carries TRBV2 and TRBJ1-2; 7 bases align to TRBD1. The CDR3 is 17 residues long. Trimming cost V 5 bases and J 8 bases; bases outside gene matches: 20. Per germline, CDR1 SNHLY and CDR2 FYNNEI. The CDR3 region is CASSLRDSGRGPGGYTF. Here the CDR3 DNA reads TGTGCCAGCAGTCTTCGGGACAGTGGCCGGGGCCCGGGAGGCTACACCTTC.

The gene calls are TRBV5-6 and TRBJ2-3, with 9 bases identical to TRBD2. Germline V gene data show CDR1 as SGHDT and CDR2 as YYEEEE. This CDR3 has 15 amino acids. Trimming at V came to 4 bases and at J to 2 bases, leaving 5 bases not matched to a gene. CDR3 protein: CASSLTSGYTDTQYF. CDR3 coding DNA: TGTGCCAGCAGCCTGACTAGCGGCTACACAGATACGCAGTATTTT. The whole variable domain, remainder taken from reference TRBV5-6 and TRBJ2-3, is DAGVTQSPTHLIKTRGQQVTLRCSPKSGHDTVSWYQQALGQGPQFIFQYYEEEERQRGNFPDRFSGHQFPNYSSELNVNALLLGDSALYLCASSLTSGYTDTQYFGPGTRLTVL.

The chain uses TRBV3-1 (or the pseudogene TRBV3-2) and TRBJ1-3; D is possibly TRBD1 (5 bases). The germline V and J ends were trimmed by 6 bases and 0 bases, with 9 bases remaining between them. The CDR3 is 14 amino acids. Germline CDR1 LGHDT, CDR2 YNNKEL (reference sequence). The CDR3 DNA follows: TGTGCCAGCAGTCGACAGAGCTCTGGAAACACCATATATTTT. Translation gives CASSRQSSGNTIYF.

In DNA form, the CDR3 reads TGTGCCAGCAGCGTAGCGGGGGAGAACACCGGGGAGCTGTTTTTT. Encoded protein: CASSVAGENTGELFF. This chain uses TRBV9 with TRBJ2-2; D is possibly TRBD2 (6 bases). The ends were cut back, 0 bases at V and 1 base at J, with 7 bases in the middle. CDR1 SGDLS and CDR2 YYNGEE come from the germline V gene. The CDR3 length is 15 residues.